This T cell receptor (beta chain) comes out of a study of OX40 agonist ivuxolimab in advanced cancers. CDR3 size: 15 residues. The germline V and J ends were trimmed by 5 bases and 5 bases, with 18 bases remaining between them. CDR1 is SGHTA and CDR2 is FQGNSA in the germline V gene. TCRdb's copy holds only in-frame clones and misses some; the assay was immunoSEQ multiplex PCR. The data contain approximately 69,000 clones, approximately 83% of them singletons. The chain couples TRBV7-2 to TRBJ2-5; TRBD1 or TRBD2 may be the D gene (5 bases each). This TCR derives from an adult with an advanced solid tumor such as melanoma, head and neck, liver or kidney cancer. The specimen comprised CD4+ or CD8+ T cells sorted from blood, sampled in a trial of the OX40 agonist ivuxolimab. CDR3 region: CASSPRRAGTETQYF. CDR3 sequence (DNA): TGTGCCAGCAGCCCGCGTAGGGCAGGGACGGAGACCCAGTACTTC.